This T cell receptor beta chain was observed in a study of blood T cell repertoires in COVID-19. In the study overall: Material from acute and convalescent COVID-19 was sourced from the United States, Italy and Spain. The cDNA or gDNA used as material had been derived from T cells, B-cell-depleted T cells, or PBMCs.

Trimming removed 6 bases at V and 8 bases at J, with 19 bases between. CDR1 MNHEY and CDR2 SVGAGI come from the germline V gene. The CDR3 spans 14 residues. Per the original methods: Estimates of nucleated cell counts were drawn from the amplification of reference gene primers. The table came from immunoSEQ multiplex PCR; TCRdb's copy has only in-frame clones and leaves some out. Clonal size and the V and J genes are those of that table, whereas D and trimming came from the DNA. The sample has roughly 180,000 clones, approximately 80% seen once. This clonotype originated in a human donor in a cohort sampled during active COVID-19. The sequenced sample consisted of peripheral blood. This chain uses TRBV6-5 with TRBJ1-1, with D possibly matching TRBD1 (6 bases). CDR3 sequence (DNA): TGTGCCAGCAGCGTAGCCGGGACATGGGGCGAAGCTTTCTTT. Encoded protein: CASSVAGTWGEAFF.